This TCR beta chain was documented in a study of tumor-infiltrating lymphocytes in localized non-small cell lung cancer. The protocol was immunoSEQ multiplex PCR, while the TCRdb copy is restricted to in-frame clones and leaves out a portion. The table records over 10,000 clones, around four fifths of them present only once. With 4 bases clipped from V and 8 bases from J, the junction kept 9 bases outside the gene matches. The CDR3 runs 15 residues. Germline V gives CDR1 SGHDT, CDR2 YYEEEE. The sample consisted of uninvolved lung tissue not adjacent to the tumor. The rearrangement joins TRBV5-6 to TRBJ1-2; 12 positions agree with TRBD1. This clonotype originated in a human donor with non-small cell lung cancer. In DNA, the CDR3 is TGTGCCAGCAGCCCTTTGGCCGGGACAGGGGGCGGCTACACCTTC. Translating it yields CASSPLAGTGGGYTF.